A single sample is the source of the 12 T cell receptor beta chains below, sequenced in a study of T cell repertoires in cytomegalovirus infection. Their target antigens are unknown. TCRdb re-called the reads through MiXCR, storing one row per CDR3 protein. The sample records over 250,000 distinct CDR3 sequences, under 25% being singletons. Material: cultured PBMCs, obtained from culture after CMV antigen stimulation. The receptors here all came from a human donor in good health (CMV status not recorded). Some clones in this sample may be carry-over from other donors' samples.

This clonotype occurred a few times. The chain uses TRBV29-1 and TRBJ2-3, with TRBD2 matching over 15 bases. Germline lookup yields CDR1 SQVTM and CDR2 ANQGSEA. The CDR3 has 18 amino acids. Trimming removed 4 bases from V and 2 bases from J; junction bases left unmatched: 10. CDR3 bases: TGCAGCGTTGCCCCGGGACTAGCGGGAGGAATAGACACAGATACGCAGTATTTT. Amino acids: CSVAPGLAGGIDTDTQYF.

The CDR3 here is CASSSPHLGKAPLHF. The CDR3, as DNA: TGTGCCAGCAGCTCACCTCACTTGGGGAAGGCACCCCTCCACTTT. This rearrangement joins TRBV7-2 to TRBJ1-6; D is unclear. V lost 4 bases, J lost 11 bases, and 18 bases lay in between. This CDR3 spans 15 amino acids. CDR1 is SGHTA, CDR2 FQGNSA, per germline.

In this sample, this clonotype turned up many times. The chain recombines TRBV7-2 with TRBJ2-1; no firm D call. Trimming removed 6 bases at V and 7 bases at J, with 22 bases between. This CDR3 region has 16 residues. The germline CDR1 and CDR2 sequences are SGHTA and FQGNSA. This CDR3 reads CASRDPLRRSGNEQFF. For the CDR3, the DNA is TGTGCCAGCAGGGATCCCCTGCGGCGGTCTGGGAATGAGCAGTTCTTC.

This clonotype was counted many times. The chain carries TRBV7-2 and TRBJ2-2; D possibly corresponds to TRBD1 (6 bases). The CDR3 has 15 amino acids. Trimming cost V 4 bases and J 4 bases, with 13 bases left between them. From germline, CDR1 is SGHTA and CDR2 FQGNSA. CDR3: CASSSWTESTGELFF. The CDR3 DNA sequence: TGTGCCAGCAGCTCATGGACAGAAAGCACCGGGGAGCTGTTTTTT.

Written as DNA, the CDR3 is TGTGCCAGCAGCTTGTCGCCGGACAGACGCCGGGAAAAACTGTTTTTT. It specifies CASSLSPDRRREKLFF. This chain joins TRBV5-4 and TRBJ1-4, with D possibly matching TRBD1 (6 bases). Germline CDR1 is SGHNT and CDR2 is YYREEE (reference sequence). The V and J ends lost 1 base and 8 bases respectively, with 18 bases between them. The CDR3 extends over 16 amino acids. The full variable domain, its missing parts supplied by reference TRBV5-4 and TRBJ1-4, is ETGVTQSPTHLIKTRGQQVTLRCSSQSGHNTVSWYQQALGQGPQFIFQYYREEENGRGNFPPRFSGLQFPNYSSELNVNALELDDSALYLCASSLSPDRRREKLFFGSGTQLSVL.

The sample holds a few counts of this clonotype. This chain links TRBV6-5 with TRBJ1-5, with TRBD1 as a possible D gene (5 bases). Germline assignment: CDR1 MNHEY and CDR2 SVGAGI. The CDR3 is 14 amino acids. Trimming took off 6 bases at V and 6 bases at J, with 15 bases between the two ends. In nucleotides, the CDR3 is TGTGCCAGCAGGGGAACTGGGGCTTCTCAGCCCCAGCATTTT. Amino acids: CASRGTGASQPQHF.

This clonotype was counted ten times or more. The chain combines TRBV7-2 with TRBJ1-5; D remains unclear. V was shortened by 5 bases and J by 2 bases, with 10 bases between the two germline ends. This CDR3 is built from 14 residues. Germline V gene data show CDR1 as SGHTA and CDR2 as FQGNSA. CDR3 loop: CASSPGSGNQPQHF. DNA for the CDR3: TGTGCCAGCAGCCCTGGCTCGGGCAATCAGCCCCAGCATTTT.

The chain joins TRBV11-2 to TRBJ2-1; D ambiguous. V was cut by 1 base and J by 1 base, with 5 bases left in between. The CDR3 has 14 residues. Germline-derived CDR1 and CDR2 are SGHAT and FQNNGV. The CDR3 region has the DNA TGTGCCAGCAGCTTAGGTGCTTCCTACAATGAGCAGTTCTTC. It encodes CASSLGASYNEQFF.

This clonotype was found many times. This chain links TRBV7-9 with TRBJ2-4; 9 bases match TRBD2. The junction had 6 bases not matched to a gene; V was cut back by 3 bases and J by 15 bases. Germline CDR1 reads SEHNR; CDR2 reads FQNEAQ (reference sequence). This CDR3 is built from 12 residues. The CDR3 coding sequence is TGTGCCAGCAGCTTTAGCGGGAGACTGTTGTACTTC. Translated: CASSFSGRLLYF.

In this sample, this clonotype turned up a few times. The V gene is TRBV19, the J gene TRBJ1-6; TRBD1 is a possible D gene (5 bases). Germline V CDR1 and CDR2: LNHDA, SQIVND (reference sequence). This CDR3 region has 14 residues. V was shortened by 4 bases and J by 8 bases, with 12 bases between the two germline ends. The CDR3 region is CASSRVQADSPLHF. The CDR3 DNA is TGTGCCAGTAGTAGGGTACAGGCAGATTCACCCCTCCACTTT.

This clonotype was found many times. The chain uses TRBV9 and TRBJ2-2; D is perhaps TRBD2 (5 bases). The germline V and J ends were trimmed by 1 base and 8 bases, with 12 bases remaining between them. CDR3 size: 14 residues. CDR1 and CDR2 from the germline V gene are SGDLS and YYNGEE. The CDR3 here is CASSVKSGGGELFF. As DNA, the CDR3 is TGTGCCAGCAGCGTAAAGAGCGGTGGAGGGGAGCTGTTTTTT. Combining the CDR3 with reference TRBV9 and TRBJ2-2 gives the whole variable domain DSGVTQTPKHLITATGQRVTLRCSPRSGDLSVYWYQQSLDQGLQFLIQYYNGEERAKGNILERFSAQQFPDLHSELNLSSLELGDSALYFCASSVKSGGGELFFGEGSRLTVL.

The J gene is TRBJ2-1, the V gene TRBV7-9; D might be TRBD2 (6 bases). This CDR3 is built from 14 residues. Germline values: CDR1 SEHNR, CDR2 FQNEAQ (reference sequence). The V end was cut by 3 bases, the J end by 7 bases, with 13 bases between. The CDR3 spells CASSFQRRDNEQFF. The CDR3 nucleotides are TGTGCCAGCAGCTTCCAGAGGCGGGATAATGAGCAGTTCTTC.